The 2 T cell receptor beta chains listed next were all sequenced from one sample in a study of T cells in women clearing cervical HPV infection listed by TCRdb under 2018. Receptor amplification or capture employed the immunoSEQ multiplex PCR assay. TCRdb provides this immuneACCESS table in a form limited to in-frame rearrangements. Some clones are lacking; in checked studies, under half of them reflect an unresolved V gene, and why the rest are absent is not known. The sample table includes about 26,000 clones. The biggest ten clones account for 8.5% to 14% of the sample. Specimen: blood buffy coat. The receptors stem from a woman aged 18-69 years with a cervical HPV16 infection that either progressed to CIN3+ or cleared (not recorded which).

To note about this clone: Read coverage stops 3 residues before the CDR3 terminus; the germline J gene supplies the remainder. The chain links TRBV7-2 to TRBJ2-1; D is unclear. The ends were cut back, 4 bases at V and 2 bases at J, with 9 bases in the middle. The CDR3 loop spans 14 amino acids. Per the germline V gene, CDR1 is SGHTA and CDR2 is FQGNSA. The CDR3 DNA, read in part, is TGTGCCAGCAGCTCCCCCCGGGCCTACAATGAG. It encodes CASSSPRAYNE. In full, the CDR3 is CASSSPRAYNEQFF.

With regard to this clone: Sequencing ends 3 residues short of the CDR3 end; the germline J gene provides the rest. J is TRBJ1-2 and V is TRBV19; 7 nucleotides align to TRBD1. Germline assignment: CDR1 LNHDA and CDR2 SQIVND (reference sequence). J gave up 0 bases and V 2 bases, and 9 bases lay outside the gene matches. The CDR3 length is 17 residues. The sequenced part of the CDR3 DNA is TGTGCCAGTAGTATACCCGGCGCGACAGGGACTAACTATGGC. It specifies CASSIPGATGTNYG. The whole CDR3 protein is CASSIPGATGTNYGYTF. Supplemented by reference TRBV19 and TRBJ1-2, the full variable domain reads DGGITQSPKYLFRKEGQNVTLSCEQNLNHDAMYWYRQDPGQGLRLIYYSQIVNDFQKGDIAEGYSVSREKKESFPLTVTSAQKNPTAFYLCASSIPGATGTNYGYTFGSGTRLTVV.